The 23 T cell receptor beta chains presented below share a single source sample, sequenced in a study of blood T cell repertoires in COVID-19. TCRdb keeps only in-frame clones here, not all; method: immunoSEQ multiplex PCR. The profile covers around 200,000 clones, with around 85% appearing a single time and more than 2.5% taken by the ten largest. Material: peripheral blood. The receptors here all came from a man aged 55 to 70 with acute or convalescent COVID-19.

The V and J genes are TRBV24-1 and TRBJ2-1; 8 bases align to TRBD2. Germline V gene data show CDR1 as KGHDR and CDR2 as SFDVKD. Unmatched junction bases numbered 15, after V lost 11 bases and J lost 4 bases. CDR3 size: 16 residues. This CDR3 reads CASQTGNGRGYNEQFF. The DNA of the CDR3 is TGTGCCAGCCAAACCGGAAACGGGAGGGGTTACAATGAGCAGTTCTTC.

The J gene is TRBJ1-1, the V gene TRBV5-1; D ambiguous. V was clipped by 7 bases and J by 8 bases, with 21 bases between them. The CDR3 consists of 14 residues. Per the germline V gene, CDR1 is SGHRS and CDR2 is YFSETQ. CDR3 region: CASGLGPGYVEAFF. The CDR3 region has the DNA TGCGCCAGCGGACTTGGGCCCGGGTATGTGGAAGCTTTCTTT.

This clone was picked up one time. The chain couples TRBV4-2 to TRBJ2-7, with a tentative D call TRBD1 (6 bases). Between the trimmed V and J ends, which lost 1 base and 3 bases, there was a span of 13 bases. Germline CDR1 and CDR2: LGHNA and YNFKEQ. The CDR3 is made up of 15 amino acids. The CDR3 DNA sequence: TGTGCCAGCAGCCAAGGGAGAGGGGGAAGCTACGAGCAGTACTTC. Translating gives CASSQGRGGSYEQYF.

The chain has TRBV7-9 and TRBJ2-1; 7 bases line up with TRBD2. The germline V gene has CDR1 SEHNR and CDR2 FQNEAQ (reference sequence). The V gene end was trimmed by 7 bases and the J gene end by 3 bases; junction bases not matched to a gene: 6. CDR3 length equals 14 residues. For the CDR3, the DNA is TGTGCCAGCATCTCTAGCGGAATCTACAATGAGCAGTTCTTC. It yields the protein CASISSGIYNEQFF.

This clone was recorded once. This rearrangement joins TRBV3-1 (or the pseudogene TRBV3-2) to TRBJ2-2, with D perhaps TRBD2 (5 bases). This CDR3 contains 12 residues. V was clipped by 0 bases and J by 13 bases, with 9 bases between them. CDR1 LGHDT and CDR2 YNNKEL come from the germline V gene (reference sequence). CDR3 nucleotide sequence: TGTGCCAGCAGCCAAGATAGCCGGGGGCTGTTTTTT. Its protein is CASSQDSRGLFF.

This clone was observed once. The chain is built from TRBV4-1 and TRBJ2-3; D unclear. The V gene lost 0 bases and the J gene lost 1 base, with 11 bases spanning the gap. This CDR3 contains 16 residues. Per the germline V gene, CDR1 is MGHRA and CDR2 is YSYEKL. The CDR3 nucleotides are TGCGCCAGCAGCCAAGATCGAGGATGGGGCACAGATACGCAGTATTTT. Translating it yields CASSQDRGWGTDTQYF.

This clone was recorded only once. V usage is TRBV6-5 and J usage is TRBJ1-2, with D uncertain. The length of the CDR3 is 15 residues. V was shortened by 0 bases and J by 0 bases, with 8 bases between the two germline ends. Germline CDR1 MNHEY, CDR2 SVGAGI. The CDR3 spells CASSYSQQPNYGYTF. For the CDR3, the DNA is TGTGCCAGCAGTTACTCGCAACAGCCTAACTATGGCTACACCTTC.

The chain couples TRBV9 to TRBJ2-3; D is ambiguous. The length of the CDR3 is 12 residues. Germline CDR1 is SGDLS and CDR2 is YYNGEE. V shed 3 bases and J shed 5 bases, with 7 bases lying between them. The CDR3 nucleotides read TGTGCCAGCAGCGAACAGCTAGATACGCAGTATTTT. Translation: CASSEQLDTQYF.

This chain links TRBV7-8 with TRBJ1-1; a weak D match, TRBD1 (6 bases). CDR1 and CDR2 (germline): SGHVS, FQNEAQ. Trimming took 4 bases from V and 5 from J, leaving 23 bases between them. CDR3 length: 17 residues. The CDR3 nucleotides are TGTGCCAGCAGCTCCGAACGGTTCGTGGGGGCGCGTACTGAAGCTTTCTTT. It translates to CASSSERFVGARTEAFF.

The chain recombines TRBV7-9 with TRBJ2-3, with D tentatively TRBD2 (5 bases). This CDR3 comprises 15 residues. Trimming removed 1 base from V and 4 bases from J, with 12 bases in between. CDR1 and CDR2 from the germline V gene are SEHNR and FQNEAQ (reference sequence). CDR3 in DNA: TGTGCCAGCAGCTTAGTAGAGGGCGGTTCAGATACGCAGTATTTT. Translation: CASSLVEGGSDTQYF.

The chain uses TRBV27 and TRBJ1-4, with 8 bases aligning to TRBD1. The J segment lost 6 bases and the V segment lost 6 bases, leaving 6 bases of the junction unmatched. CDR3 length: 14 residues. CDR1 and CDR2 (germline): MNHEY, SMNVEV (reference sequence). The CDR3 spells CASSEDRGDEKLFF. The CDR3 DNA is TGTGCCAGCAGCGAAGACAGGGGAGATGAAAAACTGTTTTTT.

J is TRBJ2-7 and V is TRBV27, with 11 bases that match TRBD1. The CDR3 extends over 17 amino acids. Germline loops: CDR1 MNHEY, CDR2 SMNVEV (reference sequence). Losses at the gene ends were 4 bases for V and 4 bases for J; bases not matched to a gene: 12. The CDR3 nucleotides are TGTGCCAGCAGTTCAAGCCGCGGGACAGGGGGGACGTACGAGCAGTACTTC. Translating gives CASSSSRGTGGTYEQYF.

This sequence joins TRBV6-5 and TRBJ2-1; D is unresolved. Looked up from germline, CDR1 is MNHEY and CDR2 is SVGAGI. V was shortened by 0 bases and J by 7 bases, with 7 bases between the two germline ends. The CDR3 totals 13 residues. The CDR3 DNA reads as TGTGCCAGCAGTTACTCGAGAGAGAATGAGCAGTTCTTC. It translates to CASSYSRENEQFF.

The CDR3: CASSVSGGEFYEQYF. CDR3 nucleotide sequence: TGTGCCAGCTCAGTCTCAGGGGGCGAGTTCTACGAGCAGTACTTC. This rearrangement joins TRBV18 to TRBJ2-7; 8 nucleotides agree with TRBD1. CDR1 and CDR2 (germline): KGHSH, LQKENI. The ends lost 5 bases at V and 3 bases at J; junction bases unmatched: 9. CDR3 length equals 15 residues.

The chain employs TRBV29-1 and TRBJ2-5, with D possibly being TRBD1 (6 bases). The germline V gene has CDR1 SQVTM and CDR2 ANQGSEA. This CDR3 comprises 11 residues. The germline V and J ends were trimmed by 6 bases and 5 bases, with 10 bases remaining between them. The CDR3 DNA follows: TGCAGCGTCAGACAGGCGGAGACCCAGTACTTC. Protein product: CSVRQAETQYF.

The chain joins TRBV19 to TRBJ1-2, with 7 positions matching TRBD1. This CDR3 is 12 amino acids long. Germline CDR1 reads LNHDA; CDR2 reads SQIVND (reference sequence). After removal of 6 bases from V and 8 bases from J, the junction contained 6 bases not matched to a gene. CDR3 sequence reads: CASSLGQMGYTF. The CDR3, as DNA: TGTGCCAGTAGCTTGGGACAGATGGGCTACACCTTC.

The rearrangement uses TRBV5-5 and TRBJ2-1; 9 bases are a match to TRBD2. Germline CDR1 SGHKS, CDR2 YYEKEE (reference sequence). The CDR3 runs 15 residues. The J segment lost 3 bases and the V segment lost 1 base, leaving 2 bases of the junction unmatched. This chain's CDR3 is CASSLNSGSYNEQFF. In nucleotides, the CDR3 is TGTGCCAGCAGCTTGAATAGCGGGAGCTACAATGAGCAGTTCTTC.

The chain links TRBV7-9 to TRBJ2-3; no clear D gene. The CDR3 length is 12 residues. The V end lost 4 bases, the J end lost 6 bases, and 8 bases lay between the germline ends. Germline V CDR1 and CDR2: SEHNR, FQNEAQ (reference sequence). CDR3 amino acids: CASSSPRDTQYF. The CDR3 coding sequence is TGTGCCAGCAGCTCCCCGAGGGATACGCAGTATTTT.

The chain combines TRBV12-3 or TRBV12-4 with TRBJ1-4; D is ambiguous. This CDR3 spans 13 amino acids. Trimming took 6 bases from V and 6 from J, leaving 11 bases between them. CDR3: CASRSQDYEKLFF. CDR3 coding DNA: TGTGCCAGCAGGTCTCAGGACTATGAAAAACTGTTTTTT.

The chain is built from TRBV27 and TRBJ2-7, with D uncertain. V dropped 3 bases and J dropped 1 base, with 7 bases sitting between them. The CDR3 sequence is 13 residues long. Germline CDR1 is MNHEY and CDR2 is SMNVEV (reference sequence). CDR3: CASSLARSYEQYF. CDR3 DNA sequence: TGTGCCAGCAGTTTGGCTAGATCCTACGAGCAGTACTTC.

This clone has a single count. CDR3 DNA: TGTGCCAGCAGCAAAAACAGGGGCATCATGAACACTGAAGCTTTCTTT. Translated: CASSKNRGIMNTEAFF. The J gene is TRBJ1-1, the V gene TRBV27, with TRBD1 matching 7 bases. Losses at the gene ends were 6 bases for V and 0 bases for J; bases not matched to a gene: 10. CDR1 MNHEY and CDR2 SMNVEV come from the germline V gene (reference sequence). The CDR3 contains 16 residues.

The V and J genes are TRBV21-1 and TRBJ1-6. TRBV21-1 is a known pseudogene. This CDR3 comprises 19 residues. The DNA of the CDR3 is TGTGCCAGCAGCTTCCGGGAAGGTTGGGTGACCTCCTATAATTCACCCCTCCACTTT. It codes for CASSFREGWVTSYNSPLHF.

The V gene is TRBV28, the J gene TRBJ1-2; D remains unclear. Deletions cut 3 bases from V and 4 bases from J, with 9 bases between. The CDR3 consists of 13 residues. CDR1 and CDR2 (germline): MDHEN, SYDVKM. The DNA of the CDR3 is TGTGCCAGCAGTTTCGAGACACCCTATGGCTACACCTTC. Its protein is CASSFETPYGYTF.